This is a list of T cell receptor beta chains from one sample in a study of regulatory T cells in long-lasting Graves disease. Using its own MiXCR run on the multiplex PCR reads, TCRdb lists one record per CDR3 protein. The repertoire has 380,000 or so distinct CDR3 sequences, 15% to 20% of them found once; the top ten carry roughly 21%. A further study also used this sample, focusing on T cells in Graves' hyperthyroidism and ophthalmopathy.

Specimen: peripheral blood mononuclear cells (PBMCs), collected at new diagnosis, from a patient treated with antithyroid drugs. These receptors came from a young woman with Graves disease. Each CDR3 is given with its conserved first and last residue. D genes are given only for firm matches. The size field is filled for only some rows; it gives once, few, many or a size class.

clone size: NA; J gene: TRBJ2-5; D gene: NA; V gene: TRBV7-8; CDR3 protein: CASSLAPGEQQTQYF; CDR3 DNA: TGTGCCAGCAGCTTAGCCCCTGGGGAGCAGCAGACCCAGTACTTC
clone size: many; J gene: TRBJ1-1; D gene: NA; V gene: TRBV5-1; CDR3 protein: CASSLVQPNTEAFF; CDR3 DNA: TGCGCCAGCAGCTTGGTTCAGCCGAACACTGAAGCTTTCTTT
clone size: many; J gene: TRBJ2-5; D gene: TRBD1; V gene: TRBV2; CDR3 protein: CASSVNRGFQETQYF; CDR3 DNA: TGTGCCAGCAGTGTCAACAGGGGGTTTCAAGAGACCCAGTACTTC
clone size: NA; J gene: TRBJ1-4; D gene: NA; V gene: TRBV15; CDR3 protein: CAAQGAANEKLFF; CDR3 DNA: TGTGCCGCCCAGGGTGCTGCTAATGAAAAACTGTTTTTT
clone size: few; J gene: TRBJ1-2; D gene: NA; V gene: TRBV6-2/TRBV6-3; CDR3 protein: CASSPVGNYGYTF; CDR3 DNA: TGTGCCAGCAGCCCCGTTGGGAACTATGGCTACACCTTC
clone size: many; J gene: TRBJ1-5; D gene: NA; V gene: TRBV7-2; CDR3 protein: CASSSDRSNQPQHF; CDR3 DNA: TGTGCCAGCAGCTCGGACAGAAGCAATCAGCCCCAGCATTTT
clone size: NA; J gene: TRBJ1-5; D gene: NA; V gene: TRBV19; CDR3 protein: CASNLDRTNQPQHF; CDR3 DNA: TGTGCCAGTAACCTTGACAGGACAAATCAGCCCCAGCATTTT
clone size: many; J gene: TRBJ1-2; D gene: NA; V gene: TRBV2; CDR3 protein: CASSTAGGYTF; CDR3 DNA: TGTGCCAGCAGTACCGCGGGGGGCTACACCTTC
clone size: many; J gene: TRBJ2-7; D gene: TRBD1; V gene: TRBV5-5; CDR3 protein: CASSLFGTGDYEQYF; CDR3 DNA: TGTGCCAGCAGCTTGTTCGGGACAGGGGACTACGAGCAGTACTTC
clone size: NA; J gene: TRBJ2-1; D gene: NA; V gene: TRBV20-1; CDR3 protein: CSARSSRYNEQFF; CDR3 DNA: TGCAGTGCTAGATCCTCCCGATACAATGAGCAGTTCTTC
clone size: many; J gene: TRBJ2-1; D gene: TRBD1; V gene: TRBV20-1; CDR3 protein: CSARGRTRTGAYNEQFF; CDR3 DNA: TGCAGTGCTAGAGGGCGGACGAGGACAGGGGCATACAATGAGCAGTTCTTC
clone size: NA; J gene: TRBJ1-3; D gene: TRBD1; V gene: TRBV6-2/TRBV6-3; CDR3 protein: CASSATGTGSGNTIYF; CDR3 DNA: TGTGCCAGCAGTGCAACCGGGACAGGGTCTGGAAACACCATATATTTT
clone size: NA; J gene: TRBJ2-2; D gene: TRBD2; V gene: TRBV6-2/TRBV6-3; CDR3 protein: CASSYGLAGGRNTGELFF; CDR3 DNA: TGTGCCAGCAGTTACGGACTAGCGGGAGGCCGAAACACCGGGGAGCTGTTTTTT
clone size: many; J gene: TRBJ2-7; D gene: TRBD2; V gene: TRBV11-2; CDR3 protein: CASSLDLAGPYEQYF; CDR3 DNA: TGTGCCAGCAGCTTAGACCTAGCGGGGCCCTACGAGCAGTACTTC
clone size: NA; J gene: TRBJ1-4; D gene: NA; V gene: TRBV18; CDR3 protein: CASSPGTPPSEKLFF; CDR3 DNA: TGTGCCAGCTCACCTGGGACACCGCCGAGTGAAAAACTGTTTTTT
clone size: once; J gene: TRBJ1-5; D gene: TRBD1; V gene: TRBV6-5; CDR3 protein: CASSYSNPRTGVSNQPQHF; CDR3 DNA: TGTGCCAGCAGTTACTCGAATCCCAGGACAGGGGTTAGCAATCAGCCCCAGCATTTT
clone size: many; J gene: TRBJ2-1; D gene: TRBD2; V gene: TRBV5-1; CDR3 protein: CASSSHGTSGYNEQFF; CDR3 DNA: TGCGCCAGCAGCTCACACGGGACTAGCGGGTACAATGAGCAGTTCTTC
clone size: few; J gene: TRBJ1-4; D gene: NA; V gene: TRBV20-1; CDR3 protein: CSANGRQEKLFF; CDR3 DNA: TGCAGTGCTAATGGCAGGCAGGAAAAACTGTTTTTT
clone size: few; J gene: TRBJ1-3; D gene: TRBD1; V gene: TRBV6-1; CDR3 protein: CASSRDSGNTIYF; CDR3 DNA: TGTGCCAGCAGTAGGGACAGCGGAAACACCATATATTTT
clone size: few; J gene: TRBJ1-5; D gene: NA; V gene: TRBV2; CDR3 protein: CASAFLLGNQPQHF; CDR3 DNA: TGTGCCAGTGCTTTCCTCCTGGGGAATCAGCCCCAGCATTTT
clone size: many; J gene: TRBJ1-5; D gene: NA; V gene: TRBV6-1; CDR3 protein: CASSEQGWNQPQHF; CDR3 DNA: TGTGCCAGCAGTGAGCAGGGATGGAATCAGCCCCAGCATTTT
clone size: NA; J gene: TRBJ2-2; D gene: NA; V gene: TRBV14; CDR3 protein: CASSQLRGPWSGELFF; CDR3 DNA: TGTGCCAGCAGCCAACTAAGGGGCCCCTGGTCCGGGGAGCTGTTTTTT
clone size: many; J gene: TRBJ2-7; D gene: TRBD1; V gene: TRBV28; CDR3 protein: CASSLPGQGGHEQYF; CDR3 DNA: TGTGCCAGCAGTTTACCGGGACAGGGGGGTCACGAGCAGTACTTC
clone size: few; J gene: TRBJ1-3; D gene: NA; V gene: TRBV30; CDR3 protein: CAWKRDFGPISGNTIYF; CDR3 DNA: TGTGCCTGGAAAAGAGACTTCGGCCCCATATCTGGAAACACCATATATTTT
clone size: many; J gene: TRBJ1-1; D gene: NA; V gene: TRBV12-3/TRBV12-4; CDR3 protein: CASRLAGQTNTEAFF; CDR3 DNA: TGTGCCAGCAGACTCGCGGGGCAGACGAACACTGAAGCTTTCTTT
clone size: many; J gene: TRBJ2-6; D gene: NA; V gene: TRBV5-1; CDR3 protein: CASSFGSSGANVLTF; CDR3 DNA: TGTGCCAGCAGTTTCGGGAGCTCTGGGGCCAACGTCCTGACTTTC
clone size: many; J gene: TRBJ1-1; D gene: NA; V gene: TRBV30; CDR3 protein: CAWRETHTEAFF; CDR3 DNA: TGTGCCTGGAGGGAGACGCACACTGAAGCTTTCTTT
clone size: many; J gene: TRBJ2-1; D gene: TRBD2; V gene: TRBV5-1; CDR3 protein: CASRGTSGSNEQFF; CDR3 DNA: TGCGCCAGCAGAGGGACTAGCGGGAGCAATGAGCAGTTCTTC
clone size: many; J gene: TRBJ2-7; D gene: TRBD1; V gene: TRBV6-1; CDR3 protein: CASRQGGEQYF; CDR3 DNA: TGTGCCAGCAGACAGGGGGGCGAGCAGTACTTC
clone size: many; J gene: TRBJ2-1; D gene: NA; V gene: TRBV28; CDR3 protein: CASSWGPNEQFF; CDR3 DNA: TGTGCCAGCAGTTGGGGACCAAATGAGCAGTTCTTC
clone size: NA; J gene: TRBJ2-3; D gene: NA; V gene: TRBV29-1; CDR3 protein: CSVELLGRTSTDTQYF; CDR3 DNA: TGCAGCGTTGAGTTATTGGGCAGAACTAGCACAGATACGCAGTATTTT
clone size: few; J gene: TRBJ2-1; D gene: NA; V gene: TRBV11-1; CDR3 protein: CASTLQGGSSYNEQFF; CDR3 DNA: TGTGCCAGCACCTTACAGGGGGGGAGCTCCTACAATGAGCAGTTCTTC
clone size: once; J gene: TRBJ1-2; D gene: TRBD1; V gene: TRBV5-6; CDR3 protein: CASSLGGGYAYTF; CDR3 DNA: TGTGCCAGCAGCTTAGGGGGCGGCTATGCCTACACCTTC
clone size: many; J gene: TRBJ1-5; D gene: TRBD1; V gene: TRBV6-1; CDR3 protein: CASSGRTGRPLSGQPQHF; CDR3 DNA: TGTGCCAGCAGTGGGCGGACAGGACGCCCACTTTCTGGTCAGCCCCAGCATTTT
clone size: many; J gene: TRBJ2-1; D gene: NA; V gene: TRBV6-2/TRBV6-3; CDR3 protein: CASLRPDSADNEQFF; CDR3 DNA: TGTGCCAGCTTGAGGCCGGACAGCGCCGACAATGAGCAGTTCTTC
clone size: NA; J gene: TRBJ2-7; D gene: TRBD1; V gene: TRBV14; CDR3 protein: CASSLQQGAGYEQYF; CDR3 DNA: TGTGCCAGCAGCCTGCAACAGGGGGCGGGGTACGAGCAGTACTTC
clone size: many; J gene: TRBJ2-7; D gene: TRBD2; V gene: TRBV12-3/TRBV12-4; CDR3 protein: CASSLDPGTSYEQYF; CDR3 DNA: TGTGCCAGCAGCCTAGACCCCGGGACTAGTTACGAGCAGTACTTC
clone size: NA; J gene: TRBJ1-6; D gene: NA; V gene: TRBV28; CDR3 protein: CASSLLGAKGGSSYNSPLHF; CDR3 DNA: TGTGCCAGCAGTTTATTGGGGGCGAAGGGGGGGAGCTCCTATAATTCACCCCTCCACTTT
clone size: NA; J gene: TRBJ2-3; D gene: TRBD1; V gene: TRBV5-1; CDR3 protein: CASSWGTGGLPDTQYF; CDR3 DNA: TGCGCCAGCAGCTGGGGGACAGGGGGCCTCCCAGATACGCAGTATTTT
clone size: NA; J gene: TRBJ1-3; D gene: TRBD1; V gene: TRBV4-1; CDR3 protein: CASSLIWDSSGNTIYF; CDR3 DNA: TGCGCCAGCAGCTTAATATGGGACAGCTCTGGAAACACCATATATTTT
clone size: few; J gene: TRBJ2-7; D gene: TRBD1; V gene: TRBV7-8; CDR3 protein: CASRRRGDRGHEQYF; CDR3 DNA: TGTGCCAGCAGACGGAGGGGGGACAGGGGCCACGAGCAGTACTTC
clone size: NA; J gene: TRBJ1-5; D gene: TRBD1; V gene: TRBV6-2/TRBV6-3; CDR3 protein: CASRTGGYGNQPQHF; CDR3 DNA: TGTGCCAGCAGAACAGGGGGTTACGGAAATCAGCCCCAGCATTTT
clone size: many; J gene: TRBJ2-7; D gene: NA; V gene: TRBV7-2; CDR3 protein: CASSASLTGNEQYF; CDR3 DNA: TGTGCCAGCAGCGCTAGTTTAACAGGGAACGAGCAGTACTTC
clone size: NA; J gene: TRBJ1-1; D gene: TRBD1; V gene: TRBV29-1; CDR3 protein: CSVGGNRGVAFF; CDR3 DNA: TGCAGCGTTGGGGGCAACAGGGGTGTGGCTTTCTTT
clone size: few; J gene: TRBJ2-3; D gene: TRBD2; V gene: TRBV28; CDR3 protein: CASSLVLAGGSADTQYF; CDR3 DNA: TGTGCCAGCAGTTTAGTCCTAGCGGGAGGTTCTGCAGATACGCAGTATTTT
clone size: many; J gene: TRBJ2-5; D gene: NA; V gene: TRBV20-1; CDR3 protein: CSATSYGGGETQYF; CDR3 DNA: TGCAGTGCTACATCCTACGGAGGGGGGGAGACCCAGTACTTC
clone size: many; J gene: TRBJ2-1; D gene: NA; V gene: TRBV28; CDR3 protein: CASSGMAWNEQFF; CDR3 DNA: TGTGCCAGCAGTGGTATGGCGTGGAATGAGCAGTTCTTC
clone size: many; J gene: TRBJ2-3; D gene: NA; V gene: TRBV11-2; CDR3 protein: CASSLGRQGMDTQYF; CDR3 DNA: TGTGCCAGCAGCTTAGGAAGGCAGGGCATGGATACGCAGTATTTT
clone size: NA; J gene: TRBJ1-6; D gene: TRBD1; V gene: TRBV30; CDR3 protein: CAWGSGQGWSPLHF; CDR3 DNA: TGTGCCTGGGGATCCGGACAGGGTTGGTCACCCCTCCACTTT